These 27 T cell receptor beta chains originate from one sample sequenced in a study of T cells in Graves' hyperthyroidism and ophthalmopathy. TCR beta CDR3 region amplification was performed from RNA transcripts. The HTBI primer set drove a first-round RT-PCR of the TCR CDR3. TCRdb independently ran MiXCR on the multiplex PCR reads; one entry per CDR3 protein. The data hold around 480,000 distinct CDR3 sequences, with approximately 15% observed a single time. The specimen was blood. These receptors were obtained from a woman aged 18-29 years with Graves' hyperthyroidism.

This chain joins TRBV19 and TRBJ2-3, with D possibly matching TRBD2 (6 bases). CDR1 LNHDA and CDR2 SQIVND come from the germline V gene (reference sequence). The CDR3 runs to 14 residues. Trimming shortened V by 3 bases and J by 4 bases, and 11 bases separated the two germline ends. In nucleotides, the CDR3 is TGTGCCAGTAGTATCCAGCGGGCTCCAGATACGCAGTATTTT. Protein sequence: CASSIQRAPDTQYF.

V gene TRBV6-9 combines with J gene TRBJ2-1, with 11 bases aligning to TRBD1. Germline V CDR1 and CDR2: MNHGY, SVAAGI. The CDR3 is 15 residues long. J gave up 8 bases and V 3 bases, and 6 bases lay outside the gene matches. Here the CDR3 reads CASSYGDRGVDEQFF. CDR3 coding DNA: TGTGCCAGCAGTTACGGGGACAGGGGGGTAGATGAGCAGTTCTTC.

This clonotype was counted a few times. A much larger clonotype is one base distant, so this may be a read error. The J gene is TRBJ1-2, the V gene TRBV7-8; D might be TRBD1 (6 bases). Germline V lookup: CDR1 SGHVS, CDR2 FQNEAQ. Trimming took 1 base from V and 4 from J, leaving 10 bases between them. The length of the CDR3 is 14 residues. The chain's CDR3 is CASSLGGRGYGYTF. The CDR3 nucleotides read TGTGCCAGCAGCTTAGGAGGCAGGGGCTATGGCTACACCTTC.

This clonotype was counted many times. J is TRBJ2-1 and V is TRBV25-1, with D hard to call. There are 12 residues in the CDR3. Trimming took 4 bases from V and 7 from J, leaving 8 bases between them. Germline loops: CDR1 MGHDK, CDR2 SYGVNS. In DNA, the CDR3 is TGTGCCAGCAGTGTTGCGCTGAATGAGCAGTTCTTC. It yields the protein CASSVALNEQFF.

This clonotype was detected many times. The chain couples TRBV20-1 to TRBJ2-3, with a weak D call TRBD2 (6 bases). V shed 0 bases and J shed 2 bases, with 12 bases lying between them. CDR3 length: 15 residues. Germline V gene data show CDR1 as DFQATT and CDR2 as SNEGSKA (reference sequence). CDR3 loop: CSAREEGRNTDTQYF. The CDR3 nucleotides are TGCAGTGCTAGAGAGGAGGGACGGAACACAGATACGCAGTATTTT.

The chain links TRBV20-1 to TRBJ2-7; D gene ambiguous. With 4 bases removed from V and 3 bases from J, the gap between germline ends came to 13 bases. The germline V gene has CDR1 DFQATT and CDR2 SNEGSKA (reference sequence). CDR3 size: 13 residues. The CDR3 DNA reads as TGCAGTGCTACTAAGACTGATTACTACGAGCAGTACTTC. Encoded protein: CSATKTDYYEQYF.

Here the CDR3 reads CASRGQANTEAFF. CDR3 sequence (DNA): TGTGCCAGCAGGGGACAGGCTAACACTGAAGCTTTCTTT. V usage is TRBV28 and J usage is TRBJ1-1, with 8 bases that match TRBD1. This CDR3 is 13 amino acids long. The V gene end was trimmed by 6 bases and the J gene end by 2 bases; junction bases not matched to a gene: 2. Germline-derived CDR1 and CDR2 are MDHEN and SYDVKM.

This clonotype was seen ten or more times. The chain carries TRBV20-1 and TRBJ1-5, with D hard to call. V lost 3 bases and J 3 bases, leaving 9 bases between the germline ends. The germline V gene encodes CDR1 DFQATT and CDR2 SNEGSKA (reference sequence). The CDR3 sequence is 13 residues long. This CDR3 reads CSASPRSNQPQHF. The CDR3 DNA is TGCAGTGCTAGTCCTAGGTCCAATCAGCCCCAGCATTTT.

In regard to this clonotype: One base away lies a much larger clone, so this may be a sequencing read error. The CDR3 region is CASSYAAGQVTIGTKAFF. Written as DNA, the CDR3 is TGTGCCAGCAGTTACGCTGCGGGACAGGTGACGATTGGCACTAAAGCTTTCTTT. V and J are TRBV6-2 or TRBV6-3 and TRBJ1-1; TRBD1 agrees at 8 bases. The V gene's germline CDR1 is MNHEY and CDR2 SVGEGT. This CDR3 has 18 amino acids.

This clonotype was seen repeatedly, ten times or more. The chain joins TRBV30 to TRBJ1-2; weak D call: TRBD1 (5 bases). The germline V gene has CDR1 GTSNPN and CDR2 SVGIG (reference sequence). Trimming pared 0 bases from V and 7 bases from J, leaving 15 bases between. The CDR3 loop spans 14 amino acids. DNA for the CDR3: TGTGCCTGGAGTGTTGGACCCGACAGCGGTGGCTACACCTTC. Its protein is CAWSVGPDSGGYTF.

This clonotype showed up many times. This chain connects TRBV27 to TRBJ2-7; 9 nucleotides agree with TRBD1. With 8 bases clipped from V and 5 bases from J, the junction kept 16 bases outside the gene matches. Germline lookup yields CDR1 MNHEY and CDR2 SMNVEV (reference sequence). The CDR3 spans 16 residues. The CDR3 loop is CASGPNLDRGVDEQYF. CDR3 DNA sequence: TGTGCCAGCGGCCCAAACCTGGACAGGGGAGTAGACGAGCAGTACTTC.

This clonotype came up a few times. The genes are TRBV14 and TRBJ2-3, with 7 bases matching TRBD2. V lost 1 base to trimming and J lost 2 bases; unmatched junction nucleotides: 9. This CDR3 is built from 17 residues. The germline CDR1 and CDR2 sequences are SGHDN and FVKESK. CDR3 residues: CASSQVELAVFTDTQYF. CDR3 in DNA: TGTGCCAGCAGCCAAGTAGAGCTAGCGGTATTCACAGATACGCAGTATTTT.

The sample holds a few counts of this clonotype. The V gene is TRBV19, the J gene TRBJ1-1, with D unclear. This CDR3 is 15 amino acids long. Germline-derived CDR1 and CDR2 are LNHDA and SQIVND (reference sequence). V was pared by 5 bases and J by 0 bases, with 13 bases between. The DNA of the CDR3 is TGTGCCAGTAGTTGGTCCACCCTAATGAACACTGAAGCTTTCTTT. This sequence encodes CASSWSTLMNTEAFF.

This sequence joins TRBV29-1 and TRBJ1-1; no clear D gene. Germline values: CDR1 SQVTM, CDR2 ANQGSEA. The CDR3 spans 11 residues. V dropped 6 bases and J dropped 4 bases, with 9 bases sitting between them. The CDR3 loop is CSVGRATEAFF. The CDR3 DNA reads TGCAGCGTGGGGAGGGCCACTGAAGCTTTCTTT.

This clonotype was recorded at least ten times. The CDR3 loop is CASSEPGHRAMNTEAFF. The CDR3 coding sequence is TGTGCCAGCAGTGAACCGGGACACCGAGCCATGAACACTGAAGCTTTCTTT. V is TRBV6-1 and J is TRBJ1-1, with a possible D match to TRBD1 (6 bases). Germline CDR1 MNHNS, CDR2 SASEGT. The germline V and J ends were trimmed by 2 bases and 0 bases, with 16 bases remaining between them. The length of the CDR3 is 17 residues.

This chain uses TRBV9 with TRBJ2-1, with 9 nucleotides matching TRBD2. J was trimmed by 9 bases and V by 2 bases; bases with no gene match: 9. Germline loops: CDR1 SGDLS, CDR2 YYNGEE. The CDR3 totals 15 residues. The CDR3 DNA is TGTGCCAGCAGCGTTAATAGCGGGAGTAGGGGTGAGCAGTTCTTC. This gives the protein CASSVNSGSRGEQFF.

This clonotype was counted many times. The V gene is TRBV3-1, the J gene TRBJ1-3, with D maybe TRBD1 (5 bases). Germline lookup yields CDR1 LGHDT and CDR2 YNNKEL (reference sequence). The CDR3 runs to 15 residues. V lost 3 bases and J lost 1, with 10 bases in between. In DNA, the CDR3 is TGTGCCAGCAGCCAGTTTGGGGGATCTGGAAACACCATATATTTT. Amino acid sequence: CASSQFGGSGNTIYF.

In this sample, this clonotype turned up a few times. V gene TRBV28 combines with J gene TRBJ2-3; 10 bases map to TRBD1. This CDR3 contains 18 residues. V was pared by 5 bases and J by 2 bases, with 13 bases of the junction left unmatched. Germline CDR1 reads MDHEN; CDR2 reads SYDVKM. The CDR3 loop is CASSLGTGDGVSTDTQYF. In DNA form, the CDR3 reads TGTGCCAGCAGTCTCGGGACAGGGGACGGGGTGTCCACAGATACGCAGTATTTT.

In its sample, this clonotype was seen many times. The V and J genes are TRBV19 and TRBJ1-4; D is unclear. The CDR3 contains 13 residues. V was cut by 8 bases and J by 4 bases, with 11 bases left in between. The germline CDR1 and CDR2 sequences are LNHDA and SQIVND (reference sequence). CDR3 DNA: TGTGCCAGTTCCCAGCAGCTTAATGAAAAACTGTTTTTT. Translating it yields CASSQQLNEKLFF.

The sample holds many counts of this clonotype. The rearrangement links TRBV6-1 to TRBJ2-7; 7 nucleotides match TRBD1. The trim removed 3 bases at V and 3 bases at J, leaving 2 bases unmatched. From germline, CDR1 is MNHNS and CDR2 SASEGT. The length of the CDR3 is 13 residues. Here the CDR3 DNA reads TGTGCCAGCAGTGATAGGACAGGCTACGAGCAGTACTTC. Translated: CASSDRTGYEQYF.

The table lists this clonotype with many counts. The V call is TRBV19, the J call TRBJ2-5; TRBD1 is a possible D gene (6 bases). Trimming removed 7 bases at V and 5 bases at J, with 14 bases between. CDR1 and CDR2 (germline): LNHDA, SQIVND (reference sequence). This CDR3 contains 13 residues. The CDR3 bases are TGTGCCAGTACCCCCACAGGGTTTGAGACCCAGTACTTC. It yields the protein CASTPTGFETQYF.

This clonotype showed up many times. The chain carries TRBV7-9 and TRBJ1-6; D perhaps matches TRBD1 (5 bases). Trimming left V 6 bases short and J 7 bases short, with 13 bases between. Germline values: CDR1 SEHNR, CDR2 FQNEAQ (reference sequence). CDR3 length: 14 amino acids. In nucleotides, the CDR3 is TGTGCCAGCAGGCCCGGGACGGCAAATTCACCCCTCCACTTT. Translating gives CASRPGTANSPLHF.

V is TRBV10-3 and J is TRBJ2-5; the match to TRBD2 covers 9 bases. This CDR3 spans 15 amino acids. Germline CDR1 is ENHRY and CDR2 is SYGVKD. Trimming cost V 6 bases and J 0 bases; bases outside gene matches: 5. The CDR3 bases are TGTGCCATCAGCCGACTAGCGGAGTACCAAGAGACCCAGTACTTC. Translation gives CAISRLAEYQETQYF.

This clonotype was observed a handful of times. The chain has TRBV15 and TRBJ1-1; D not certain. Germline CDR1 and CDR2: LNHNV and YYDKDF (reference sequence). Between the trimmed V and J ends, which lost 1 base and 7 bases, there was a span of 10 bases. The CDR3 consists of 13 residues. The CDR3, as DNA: TGTGCCACCAGCAGAGCCCCGGACGGTGAAGCTTTCTTT. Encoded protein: CATSRAPDGEAFF.

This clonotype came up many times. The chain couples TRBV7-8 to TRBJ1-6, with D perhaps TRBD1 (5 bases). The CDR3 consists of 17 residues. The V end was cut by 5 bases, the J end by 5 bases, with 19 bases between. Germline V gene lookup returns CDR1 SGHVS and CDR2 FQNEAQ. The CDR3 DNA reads TGTGCCAGCAGCCCAATAGACCGGGACGTAGATAATTCACCCCTCCACTTT. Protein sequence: CASSPIDRDVDNSPLHF.

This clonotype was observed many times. This chain's CDR3 is CSVERREVNEQFF. The CDR3 DNA is TGCAGCGTTGAACGCAGGGAGGTGAATGAGCAGTTCTTC. This rearrangement joins TRBV29-1 to TRBJ2-1, with D possibly being TRBD2 (6 bases). V dropped 2 bases and J dropped 7 bases, with 12 bases sitting between them. The CDR3 has 13 amino acids. Germline values: CDR1 SQVTM, CDR2 ANQGSEA.

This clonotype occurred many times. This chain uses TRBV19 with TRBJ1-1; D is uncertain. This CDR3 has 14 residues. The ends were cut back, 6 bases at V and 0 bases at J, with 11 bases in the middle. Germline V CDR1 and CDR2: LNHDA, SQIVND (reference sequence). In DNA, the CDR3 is TGTGCCAGTAGACGGGTGGAGGTGAACACTGAAGCTTTCTTT. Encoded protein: CASRRVEVNTEAFF.